This note documents a single T cell receptor beta chain sequence. Germline-derived CDR1 and CDR2 are SNHLY and FYNNEI. The CDR3 is 16 residues long. Trimming at V came to 2 bases and at J to 2 bases, leaving 3 bases not matched to a gene. These data are taken from a study of control samples from healthy donors and cancer patients. Sequencing was performed with immunoSEQ multiplex PCR; in TCRdb, only in-frame clones are kept and a portion is missing. The table has about 180,000 clones, around nine tenths seen once. The sequenced sample was blood. This sequence was found in a man aged 25 to 45 in good health. This chain uses TRBV2 with TRBJ2-2; 9 nucleotides agree with TRBD2. This CDR3 is CASSEIAGENTGELFF. The CDR3 DNA reads TGTGCCAGCAGTGAAATAGCGGGGGAAAACACCGGGGAGCTGTTTTTT.